One sample yielded the 5 T cell receptor gamma chains listed below, sequenced in a study of γδ T cells in repeated Plasmodium falciparum infection. TCRdb re-called the multiplex PCR reads with CATT. Altogether roughly 32,000 gamma-chain clones are present, 1.4% to 1.5% being singletons, with the ten largest covering around 19%. Gammadelta T cells were flow-sorted from PBMC into Vgamma9/Vdelta2+ and Vdelta2-negative populations for bulk analysis. Sample: gamma-delta T cells from blood. The receptors shown here come from a pool of human donors (malaria-infected and uninfected, not separated).

As for this clone: TCRdb's entry gives the protein of a much larger clone, which mismatches this DNA's translation at residue 4, likely from a read error; the protein reported here is translated from the DNA. The chain combines TRGV9 with TRGJ1 or TRGJ2. The J gene, missing from TCRdb, was assigned here through DNA to germline matching. Germline V lookup: CDR1 GITISATS, CDR2 ISYDGTV (reference sequence). The CDR3 runs 13 residues. CDR3 nucleotide sequence: TGTGCCTTGCGGGAGGCAGGGTATTATAAGAAACTCTTT. Translation: CALREAGYYKKLF.

Comment on this clone: TCRdb records a much larger clone's protein for this DNA, with a difference at residue 15 that likely arises from a read error; the protein given is the translation of the DNA. Here the V gene is TRGV9, but the J gene went uncalled. Germline CDR1 is GITISATS and CDR2 is ISYDGTV (reference sequence). This CDR3 is built from 17 residues. The CDR3 is CALWEVHGELGKKIEVF. The CDR3 DNA follows: TGTGCCTTGTGGGAGGTGCATGGAGAGTTGGGCAAAAAAATCGAGGTATTT.

Notes on this clone: Only one base separates this from a far larger clonotype, so it likely reflects a read error. This specimen includes other DNA sequences encoding the same CDR3. The chain couples TRGV2 to TRGJ1 or TRGJ2. TCRdb supplies no J gene; here it was assigned by aligning the nucleotide sequence to germline. CDR1 and CDR2 from the germline V gene are EGSNGY and YDSYNSKV. CDR3 length: 13 amino acids. The CDR3 loop reads CATWDGFYYKKLF. Written as DNA, the CDR3 is TGTGCTACCTGGGACGGATTTTATTATAAGAAACTCTTT.

The sample holds many counts of this clone. This chain joins TRGV2 and TRGJP2. Unmatched junction bases numbered 17, after V lost 1 base and J lost 3 bases. CDR3 length: 19 residues. The germline CDR1 and CDR2 sequences are EGSNGY and YDSYNSKV. Here the CDR3 reads CATWDGLAITGGSDWIKTF. As DNA, the CDR3 is TGTGCCACCTGGGACGGCCTAGCCATTACGGGGGGTAGTGATTGGATCAAGACGTTT.

There are many counts of this clone. The chain is built from TRGV8 and TRGJP2. This CDR3 comprises 12 residues. Looked up from germline, CDR1 is VENAVY and CDR2 is YDSYNSRV. Trimming cost V 5 bases and J 8 bases; bases outside gene matches: 5. The DNA of the CDR3 is TGTGCCACCTGGGCTACGGATTGGATCAAGACGTTT. Protein sequence: CATWATDWIKTF.